The present T cell receptor beta chain was sequenced within a study of T cell repertoires in cytomegalovirus infection. V shed 6 bases and J shed 6 bases, with 15 bases lying between them. The CDR3 extends over 13 amino acids. CDR1 is SEHNR, CDR2 FQNEAQ, per germline (reference sequence). Regarding the study as a whole: There were HLA-C-restricted CMV-specific TCR beta clonotypes dominating the ex vivo response.

This clonotype was seen more than once but under ten times. Its specificity is unknown. TCRdb reprocessed the reads via MiXCR and lists one record per CDR3 protein. The sample lists about 240,000 distinct CDR3 sequences, roughly 6.5% seen once, with 6.5% in the top ten. This receptor was obtained from a human donor in good health (CMV status not recorded). Some clones in this sample may be carry-over from other donors' samples. The chain has TRBV7-9 and TRBJ2-7; D may correspond to TRBD1 or TRBD2 (5 bases each). The sample consisted of PBMCs. The CDR3 DNA follows: TGTGCCAGCAGACCCGGGACCTCTCGCGAGCAGTACTTC. It encodes CASRPGTSREQYF. Looking up the rest from reference TRBV7-9 and TRBJ2-7 gives the full variable domain: DTGVSQNPRHKITKRGQNVTFRCDPISEHNRLYWYRQTLGQGPEFLTYFQNEAQLEKSRLLSDRFSAERPKGSFSTLEIQRTEQGDSAMYLCASRPGTSREQYFGPGTRLTVT.